This T cell receptor beta chain was observed in a study of long-term antiretroviral therapy in people with HIV. Whole-study context: The earliest samples came about a decade before the 2015 immediate-ART recommendation.

Findings of the study overall: An increase in diversity followed ART, yet levels stayed below transplant donor controls.

There are 15 residues in the CDR3. V was shortened by 2 bases and J by 4 bases, with 14 bases between the two germline ends. Germline V gives CDR1 MNHEY, CDR2 SVGAGI. Assay version v3.0 of immunoSEQ was used, and it was run at survey level. Generated by immunoSEQ multiplex PCR, the TCRdb table keeps only in-frame clones and is missing some. The sample lists roughly 21,000 clones, 87% seen once, with around 8% in the top ten. Points on this clone: The antigen is undetermined.

The sample in question was unsorted PBMCs, obtained 0.2 years before starting antiretroviral therapy. The genes are TRBV6-5 and TRBJ1-1; a weak D match, TRBD1 (6 bases). The sequence derives from a man between 18 and 29 years old with HIV. CDR3 amino acids: CASSYQGLLGTEAFF. The CDR3 bases are TGTGCCAGCAGTTACCAGGGGCTTTTGGGCACTGAAGCTTTCTTT.